This T cell receptor (beta chain) was obtained from a study of CD8+ T cells in alopecia areata. Across the whole study: A regimen of oral tofacitinib, 5 to 10 mg twice daily, was given to treated patients.

Findings of the study overall: Any link of baseline CD8+ expansion to response, resting on one nonresponder, remains uncertain.

RNA, once extracted, was reverse transcribed into cDNA for use as the sequencing template. Clones were read by immunoSEQ multiplex PCR, and TCRdb kept only the in-frame ones, dropping some. The profile shows some 170,000 clones, about 55% of them singletons. Trimming took off 6 bases at V and 0 bases at J, with 11 bases between the two ends. Germline values: CDR1 SQVTM, CDR2 ANQGSEA. The CDR3 length is 14 residues. Remarks on this clone: Its target is unknown.

Treatment described: oral pan-JAK inhibitor, 5-10 mg twice daily. It was from alopecia areata patients that lesional scalp punch biopsies and peripheral blood were collected. This TCR came from a human donor with alopecia areata. V usage is TRBV29-1 and J usage is TRBJ1-4; D might be TRBD1 (5 bases). Source: CD8+ T cells sorted from blood, taken at week 24, from a patient treated with tofacitinib. The CDR3 nucleotides read TGCAGCGTACTACAGGAGACAACTAATGAAAAACTGTTTTTT. This gives the protein CSVLQETTNEKLFF.